This TCR beta chain was identified during a study of cytomegalovirus exposure and HLA in healthy donors. Overall study findings and caveats: From TCR beta sequences, most subjects' HLA-A and HLA-B alleles were reportedly predicted accurately.

PCR amplification relied on 60 Vbeta primers (plus 13 Jbeta primers). Using immunoSEQ multiplex PCR, the repertoire was profiled, and TCRdb retains in-frame clones only, with some absent. The sample has about 160,000 clones, roughly four fifths seen once. This CDR3 has 12 residues. Germline CDR1 SQVTM, CDR2 ANQGSEA. Turning to this clone: Its antigen remains unidentified.

This TCR derives from a woman in her 40s in good health and CMV-seronegative. The sample taken for sequencing was PBMCs. The gene calls are TRBV29-1 and TRBJ1-1; D possibly corresponds to TRBD1 (5 bases). DNA of the CDR3: TGCGGCGGTTCACAGGTAAACACTGAAGCTTTCTTT. Protein sequence: CGGSQVNTEAFF. The full variable domain, with the rest looked up from reference TRBV29-1 and TRBJ1-1, is SAVISQKPSRDICQRGTSLTIQCQVDSQVTMMFWYRQQPGQSLTLIATANQGSEATYESGFVIDKFPISRPNLTFSTLTVSNMSPEDSSIYLCGGSQVNTEAFFGQGTRLTVV.